The entry below describes one T cell receptor beta chain. Antigen: not known. This specimen includes other DNA sequences encoding the same CDR3. This CDR3 is 15 amino acids long. Germline trimming cut 2 bases from V and 4 bases from J; bases unmatched to any gene: 5. Per germline, CDR1 SGHRS and CDR2 YFSETQ. This entry belongs to a study of T cells after posttransplantation cyclophosphamide. General observations from the study: Tissue-infiltrating T cells from skin or gut overlapped little with blood T cells. Later post-transplant blood repertoires were often dominated by donor CD8+ memory clones.

The method was immunoSEQ multiplex PCR; TCRdb's version includes in-frame clones alone and lacks a portion of them. The sample has 66,000 or so clones, approximately 92% seen once. This chain uses TRBV5-1 with TRBJ2-1, with 8 bases that match TRBD1. This clonotype was obtained from a woman in her twenties or thirties in good health and a related stem cell transplant donor. The specimen sequenced was PBMCs. The CDR3 DNA is TGCGCCAGCAGCTTTTCCGGACAGGGTTACAATGAGCAGTTCTTC. It specifies CASSFSGQGYNEQFF.